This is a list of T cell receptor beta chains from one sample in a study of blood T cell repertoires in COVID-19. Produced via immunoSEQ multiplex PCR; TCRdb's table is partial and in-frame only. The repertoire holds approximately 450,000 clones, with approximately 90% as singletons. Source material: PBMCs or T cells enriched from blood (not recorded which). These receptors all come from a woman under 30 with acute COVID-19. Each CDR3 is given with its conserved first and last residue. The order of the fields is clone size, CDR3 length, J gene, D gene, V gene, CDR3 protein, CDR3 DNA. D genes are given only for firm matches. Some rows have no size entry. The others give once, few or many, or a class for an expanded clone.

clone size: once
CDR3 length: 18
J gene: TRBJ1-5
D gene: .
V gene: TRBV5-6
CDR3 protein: CASSITRVGTVSNQPQHF
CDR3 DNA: TGTGCCAGCAGTATCACTAGGGTAGGGACTGTCAGCAATCAGCCCCAGCATTTT

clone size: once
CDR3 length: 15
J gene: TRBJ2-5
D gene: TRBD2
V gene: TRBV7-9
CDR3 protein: CASRRLAGPLETQYF
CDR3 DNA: TGTGCCAGCAGGCGACTAGCGGGGCCGCTGGAGACCCAGTACTTC

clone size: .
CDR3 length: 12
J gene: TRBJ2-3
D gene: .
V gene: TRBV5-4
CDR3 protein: CASSFPSGTQYF
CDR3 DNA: TGTGCCAGCAGCTTTCCGTCGGGTACGCAGTATTTT

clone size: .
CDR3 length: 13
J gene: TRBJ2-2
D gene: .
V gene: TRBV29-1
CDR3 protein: CSATGQNTGELFF
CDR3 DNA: TGCAGCGCGACAGGCCAAAACACCGGGGAGCTGTTTTTT

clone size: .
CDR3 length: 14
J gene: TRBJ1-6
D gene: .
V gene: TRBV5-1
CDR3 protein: CASSLGEAGSPLHF
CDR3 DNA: TGCGCCAGCAGCTTGGGGGAGGCGGGTTCACCCCTCCACTTT

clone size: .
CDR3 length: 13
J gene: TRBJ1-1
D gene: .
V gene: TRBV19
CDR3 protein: CASMWQKNTEAFF
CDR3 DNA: TGTGCCAGTATGTGGCAAAAAAACACTGAAGCTTTCTTT

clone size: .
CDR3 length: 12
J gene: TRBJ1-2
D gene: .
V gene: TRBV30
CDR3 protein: CAWGQQDYGYTF
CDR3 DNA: TGTGCCTGGGGACAGCAGGACTATGGCTACACCTTC

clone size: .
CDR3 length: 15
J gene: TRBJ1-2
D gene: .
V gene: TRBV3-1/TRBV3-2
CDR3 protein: CASSQGWERANGYTF
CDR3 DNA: TGTGCCAGCAGCCAAGGATGGGAGAGGGCGAATGGCTACACCTTC

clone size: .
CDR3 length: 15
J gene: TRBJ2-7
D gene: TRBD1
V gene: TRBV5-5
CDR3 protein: CASSPGTGKSYEQYF
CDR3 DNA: TGTGCCAGCAGCCCCGGGACAGGGAAGTCCTACGAGCAGTACTTC

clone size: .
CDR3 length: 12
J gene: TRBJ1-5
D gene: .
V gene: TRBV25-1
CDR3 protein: CASSEYGQPQHF
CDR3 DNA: TGTGCCAGCAGTGAATACGGTCAGCCCCAGCATTTT